This paragraph covers one T cell receptor beta chain sequence. Its antigen is not known. Amplification used 60 Vbeta primers and 13 Jbeta primers. Authors' analysis steps: Later work found roughly 80 million unique TCR beta chains, with some 11 million shared. This table comes from immunoSEQ multiplex PCR, and its TCRdb copy is limited to in-frame clones, with some not included. V, J and clone size are taken as reported in that table, and D and trimming were inferred from the DNA itself. The repertoire includes tens of thousands of clones, around 74% of them detected once, and about 5.5% sits in the top ten. The sample comes from a study of cytomegalovirus exposure and HLA in healthy donors. In the study overall: A preliminary data release comprised around 85 million unique TCRs obtained from HLA-typed donors.

Study results and caveats: TCR beta V- and J-gene trimming was later associated with a missense DCLRE1C variant. Cytomegalovirus-associated status was assigned to 164 TCR beta chains.

The germline CDR1 and CDR2 sequences are MNHEY and SMNVEV (reference sequence). Trimming cost V 0 bases and J 2 bases, with 12 bases left between them. The CDR3 sequence is 16 residues long. Sequencing was performed on PBMCs. The source of this sequence is a male donor in good health and CMV-seropositive. The chain recombines TRBV27 with TRBJ2-3; TRBD2 might be the D (6 bases). CDR3 coding DNA: TGTGCCAGCAGTTTATCTACCTGGGGGGACACAGATACGCAGTATTTT. This codes for CASSLSTWGDTDTQYF.